The clone carrying this T cell receptor beta chain was observed at least ten times. Patients aged 18 to 65 had newly diagnosed hyperthyroidism of under 2 months' duration. The sample comes from a study of T cells in Graves' hyperthyroidism and ophthalmopathy. Whole-study context: Before treatment of any kind, peripheral blood was taken at initial diagnosis.

V lost 5 bases to trimming and J lost 6 bases; unmatched junction nucleotides: 7. The germline gives CDR1 SGHTA, CDR2 FQGTGA. The CDR3 runs to 16 residues. The CDR3 regions of TCR beta were amplified from RNA transcripts. The TCR CDR3 first-round RT-PCR relied on the HTBI primer set. One entry per CDR3 protein, called by TCRdb with MiXCR from the multiplex PCR reads. Of roughly 630,000 distinct CDR3 sequences in the sample, 15% to 18% were seen once. The chain combines TRBV7-3 with TRBJ2-7; TRBD2 matches at 16 bases. The sample taken for sequencing was blood. The TCR originated in a woman in her twenties or thirties with Graves' hyperthyroidism. CDR3 sequence: CASSAGTSGRASEQYF. The CDR3 DNA is TGTGCCAGCAGCGCCGGGACTAGCGGGAGGGCCTCCGAGCAGTACTTC. The whole variable domain, remainder taken from reference TRBV7-3 and TRBJ2-7, is GAGVSQTPSNKVTEKGKYVELRCDPISGHTALYWYRQSLGQGPEFLIYFQGTGAADDSGLPNDRFFAVRPEGSVSTLKIQRTERGDSAVYLCASSAGTSGRASEQYFGPGTRLTVT.